This TCR beta chain was identified during a study of T cells in localized non-small cell lung cancer. The protocol was immunoSEQ multiplex PCR, while the TCRdb copy is restricted to in-frame clones and leaves out a portion. The sample holds about 31,000 clones, roughly 94% seen once. Study-wide results and limits: Among the tissues sampled, uninvolved adjacent lung had the highest T cell clonality, above tumor.

A remark on this clone: The antigen is unknown.

Per the germline V gene, CDR1 is MDHEN and CDR2 is SYDVKM. The length of the CDR3 is 13 residues. Trimming shortened V by 6 bases and J by 10 bases, and 17 bases separated the two germline ends. The receptor's source is a woman aged 35-75 years with stage I lung adenocarcinoma. The rearrangement links TRBV28 to TRBJ2-3; D gene unclear. The sequenced sample was peripheral blood, obtained before any cancer treatment. The CDR3: CASSIPTANAQYF. In DNA, the CDR3 is TGTGCCAGCAGCATTCCCACCGCTAATGCGCAGTATTTT.